The 19 T cell receptor beta chains presented below share a single source sample, sequenced in a study of blood T cell repertoires in COVID-19. Some clones are missing from TCRdb's copy, which holds only in-frame ones; the method was immunoSEQ multiplex PCR. The table records 200,000 or so clones, 86% of them present only once. The sample comprised PBMCs or T cells enriched from blood (not recorded which). Every receptor here comes from a woman aged 40 to 50 with acute COVID-19.

This clone was seen just once. The V call is TRBV3-1 (or the pseudogene TRBV3-2), the J call TRBJ1-2; 7 bases align to TRBD1. The length of the CDR3 is 13 residues. The V and J ends lost 6 bases and 7 bases, in that order; junction bases with no gene match: 8. Germline assignment: CDR1 LGHDT and CDR2 YNNKEL (reference sequence). CDR3 nucleotides: TGTGCCAGCAGTGACGGACAGGTCGGTGGCTACACCTTC. Encoded protein: CASSDGQVGGYTF.

The chain recombines TRBV3-1 (or the pseudogene TRBV3-2) with TRBJ2-3; unclear D gene. V was trimmed by 1 base and J by 2 bases, leaving 16 bases between them. Germline V gene lookup returns CDR1 LGHDT and CDR2 YNNKEL (reference sequence). The CDR3 loop spans 17 amino acids. The CDR3 here is CASSQGGTRSPTDTQYF. Here the CDR3 DNA reads TGTGCCAGCAGCCAAGGCGGTACTCGTTCCCCCACAGATACGCAGTATTTT.

This clone appeared a few times. The chain uses TRBV7-9 and TRBJ1-3, with D uncertain. The CDR3 consists of 13 residues. Per germline, CDR1 SEHNR and CDR2 FQNEAQ (reference sequence). The V end was cut by 2 bases, the J end by 15 bases, with 17 bases between. CDR3 sequence (DNA): TGTGCCAGCAGCTTACGGGTAACGAACGGTGCATATTTT. Translation gives CASSLRVTNGAYF.

CDR3 bases: TGTGCCAGCTCTGAGGCCACCGCCAATTCACCCCTCCACTTT. It encodes CASSEATANSPLHF. V and J are TRBV2 and TRBJ1-6; no definite D call. The ends were cut back, 8 bases at V and 7 bases at J, with 15 bases in the middle. Germline CDR1 SNHLY, CDR2 FYNNEI. The CDR3 loop spans 14 amino acids.

This clone has only one observation. The chain is built from TRBV6-5 and TRBJ2-1, with 8 bases lining up with TRBD2. The V and J ends lost 5 bases and 4 bases, in that order; junction bases with no gene match: 7. From germline, CDR1 is MNHEY and CDR2 SVGAGI. The CDR3 has 15 amino acids. The DNA for the CDR3 is TGTGCCAGCAGTCCGGGCGCGGGGGGTTACAATGAGCAGTTCTTC. It yields the protein CASSPGAGGYNEQFF.

The CDR3 DNA sequence: TGCAGCGTGGGAACAGGGGATCAGCCCCAGCATTTT. Translation gives CSVGTGDQPQHF. The chain is built from TRBV29-1 and TRBJ1-5; the match to TRBD1 covers 7 bases. V lost 6 bases to trimming and J lost 5 bases; unmatched junction nucleotides: 4. Per germline, CDR1 SQVTM and CDR2 ANQGSEA. The CDR3 has 12 residues. Full variable domain (remainder filled in from reference TRBV29-1 and TRBJ1-5): SAVISQKPSRDICQRGTSLTIQCQVDSQVTMMFWYRQQPGQSLTLIATANQGSEATYESGFVIDKFPISRPNLTFSTLTVSNMSPEDSSIYLCSVGTGDQPQHFGDGTRLSIL.

The rearrangement links TRBV27 to TRBJ2-7; 9 nucleotides match TRBD1. The junction had 11 bases not matched to a gene; V was cut back by 6 bases and J by 11 bases. Germline-derived CDR1 and CDR2 are MNHEY and SMNVEV (reference sequence). The CDR3 totals 13 residues. The DNA of the CDR3 is TGTGCCAGCAGCCGCGGAGGGACAGGGATGGAGTACGTC. It encodes CASSRGGTGMEYV.

The gene calls are TRBV30 and TRBJ1-1; tentative D call: TRBD1 (5 bases). The CDR3 covers 12 residues. Germline CDR1 GTSNPN, CDR2 SVGIG (reference sequence). Deletions cut 3 bases from V and 3 bases from J, with 8 bases between. The CDR3 nucleotides read TGTGCCTGGAGCCCAGGGCACACTGAAGCTTTCTTT. Encoded protein: CAWSPGHTEAFF.

This clone was recorded only once. This rearrangement joins TRBV6-5 to TRBJ2-2; possibly TRBD1 for D (5 bases). With 6 bases removed from V and 6 bases from J, the gap between germline ends came to 14 bases. The CDR3 consists of 14 residues. Germline-derived CDR1 and CDR2 are MNHEY and SVGAGI. In DNA, the CDR3 is TGTGCCAGCAGATTCCGTCGACAGTCCGGGGAGCTGTTTTTT. It specifies CASRFRRQSGELFF.

V is TRBV19 and J is TRBJ2-1; D uncertain. V was shortened by 1 base and J by 5 bases, with 9 bases between the two germline ends. This CDR3 is built from 14 residues. Germline CDR1 LNHDA, CDR2 SQIVND (reference sequence). The CDR3 DNA is TGTGCCAGTAGTATAGGCCCTACAGACAATGAGCAGTTCTTC. The encoded protein is CASSIGPTDNEQFF.

The chain is built from TRBV14 and TRBJ1-2, with 7 bases fitting TRBD1. Germline CDR1 SGHDN, CDR2 FVKESK. The CDR3 has 14 amino acids. After removal of 1 base from V and 8 bases from J, the junction contained 7 bases not matched to a gene. This chain's CDR3 is CASSQVGGGIGYTF. CDR3 sequence (DNA): TGTGCCAGCAGCCAAGTCGGAGGGGGCATCGGCTACACCTTC.

The genes are TRBV9 and TRBJ2-7, with D perhaps matching TRBD1 (5 bases). The germline CDR1 and CDR2 sequences are SGDLS and YYNGEE. V gave up 0 bases and J gave up 13 bases, with 23 bases separating them. The CDR3 loop spans 15 amino acids. Here the CDR3 reads CASSVELETPRGPYV. Written as DNA, the CDR3 is TGTGCCAGCAGCGTAGAACTTGAGACCCCTAGGGGCCCATACGTC.

This clone turned up a few times. This chain links TRBV5-6 with TRBJ2-2; 9 nucleotides match TRBD2. The CDR3 is 18 residues long. Germline V gives CDR1 SGHDT, CDR2 YYEEEE. The J segment lost 4 bases and the V segment lost 1 base, leaving 11 bases of the junction unmatched. The CDR3 DNA follows: TGTGCCAGCAGCTTGTCTCTGGCGGGGGGGCGTGGCACCGGGGAGCTGTTTTTT. Its protein product is CASSLSLAGGRGTGELFF.

This chain joins TRBV2 and TRBJ1-4; TRBD1 agrees at 10 bases. CDR3 length: 15 amino acids. The junction had 9 bases not matched to a gene; V was cut back by 6 bases and J by 8 bases. CDR1 SNHLY and CDR2 FYNNEI come from the germline V gene. Here the CDR3 reads CASRDDRGHGEKLFF. The CDR3 nucleotides read TGTGCCAGCAGGGACGACAGGGGGCACGGGGAAAAACTGTTTTTT.

The V call is TRBV10-3, the J call TRBJ1-2; tentatively, D is TRBD1 (5 bases). Germline-derived CDR1 and CDR2 are ENHRY and SYGVKD. CDR3 size: 13 residues. The V end was cut by 0 bases, the J end by 4 bases, with 6 bases between. CDR3 residues: CAISESDSYGYTF. The DNA of the CDR3 is TGTGCCATCAGTGAGTCTGACAGCTATGGCTACACCTTC.

There are many counts of this clone. V is TRBV6-2 or TRBV6-3 and J is TRBJ1-1, with D unresolved. V was pared by 0 bases and J by 0 bases, with 11 bases between. The CDR3 is 16 amino acids. The germline V gene has CDR1 MNHEY and CDR2 SVGEGT. CDR3 nucleotides: TGTGCCAGCAGTTACTCTTACAGTCATCTGAACACTGAAGCTTTCTTT. Its protein product is CASSYSYSHLNTEAFF.

The V and J genes are TRBV3-1 (or the pseudogene TRBV3-2) and TRBJ1-2; 8 bases map to TRBD1. The CDR3 spans 13 residues. V lost 2 bases, J lost 5 bases, and 1 base stayed unmatched. Germline values: CDR1 LGHDT, CDR2 YNNKEL (reference sequence). As DNA, the CDR3 is TGTGCCAGCAGCCAACGGACAGGGTATGGCTACACCTTC. Amino acids: CASSQRTGYGYTF.

On this clone itself: Compared with germline, one end of the junction differs, possibly owing to a read error. The J gene is TRBJ2-3, the V gene TRBV6-1; D unresolved. The V gene's germline CDR1 is MNHNS and CDR2 SASEGT. The CDR3 is 14 residues long. CDR3 protein: CASREDGVSDTQYF. As DNA, the CDR3 is TGTGCCAGCAGGGAAGACGGAGTTTCGGATACGCAGTATTTT.

The chain employs TRBV6-6 and TRBJ1-1; 9 nucleotides match TRBD1. The V gene end was trimmed by 1 base and the J gene end by 1 base; junction bases not matched to a gene: 4. The germline gives CDR1 MNHNY, CDR2 SVGAGI (reference sequence). CDR3 length equals 16 residues. CDR3 sequence: CASSYWDRAPNTEAFF. As DNA, the CDR3 is TGTGCCAGCAGTTACTGGGACAGGGCGCCGAACACTGAAGCTTTCTTT.